Sequencing of this T cell receptor (beta chain) was carried out in a study of OX40 agonist ivuxolimab in advanced cancers. V was clipped by 7 bases and J by 0 bases, with 9 bases between them. Per the germline V gene, CDR1 is MNHNS and CDR2 is SASEGT. The CDR3 length is 13 residues. Produced via immunoSEQ multiplex PCR; TCRdb's table is partial and in-frame only. This sample has almost 50,000 clones; around 84% occur once, and the top ten carry around 1.6%. The material sequenced was CD4+ or CD8+ T cells sorted from blood, taken in a trial of the OX40 agonist ivuxolimab. The sequence was obtained from an adult with an advanced solid tumor such as melanoma, head and neck, liver or kidney cancer. The chain carries TRBV6-1 and TRBJ1-1; maybe TRBD1 (6 bases). CDR3: CASTGTLNTEAFF. The CDR3 nucleotides are TGTGCCAGCACTGGGACACTGAACACTGAAGCTTTCTTT.